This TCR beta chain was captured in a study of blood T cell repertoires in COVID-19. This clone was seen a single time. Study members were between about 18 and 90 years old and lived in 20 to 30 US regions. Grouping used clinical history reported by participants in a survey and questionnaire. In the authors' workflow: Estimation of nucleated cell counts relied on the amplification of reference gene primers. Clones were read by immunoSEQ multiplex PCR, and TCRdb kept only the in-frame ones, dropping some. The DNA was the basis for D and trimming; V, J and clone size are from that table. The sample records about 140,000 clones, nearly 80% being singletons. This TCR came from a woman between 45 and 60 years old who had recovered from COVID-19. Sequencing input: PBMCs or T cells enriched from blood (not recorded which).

As DNA, the CDR3 is TGTGCCAGCAGCGCGGGACTAGCGATGACCGGGGAGCTGTTTTTT. This sequence encodes CASSAGLAMTGELFF. The rearrangement joins TRBV25-1 to TRBJ2-2, with 10 bases fitting TRBD2. Trimming removed 6 bases from V and 5 bases from J; junction bases left unmatched: 6. The CDR3 sequence is 15 residues long. CDR1 is MGHDK, CDR2 SYGVNS, per germline.